This TCR beta chain was documented in a study of monozygotic twins with inflammatory bowel disease. The CDR3 sequence is 15 residues long. Looked up from germline, CDR1 is LGHDT and CDR2 is YNNKEL (reference sequence). One entry per CDR3 protein, without DNA, is what TCRdb gives after re-calling the 5' RACE reads. This repertoire includes some 99,000 distinct CDR3 sequences. This clonotype was sampled from a human donor with ulcerative colitis or Crohn's disease, or a healthy co-twin of an affected twin (not recorded which). The V call is TRBV3-1, the J call TRBJ1-1. Input material: blood. Here the CDR3 reads CASSQEPIMNTEAFF. The variable domain in full, with the rest retrieved from reference TRBV3-1 and TRBJ1-1, is DTAVSQTPKYLVTQMGNDKSIKCEQNLGHDTMYWYKQDSKKFLKIMFSYNNKELIINETVPNRFSPKSPDKAHLNLHINSLELGDSAVYFCASSQEPIMNTEAFFGQGTRLTVV.